In its sample, the clone carrying this T cell receptor beta chain was seen once. As yet, its antigen is unknown. The ends were cut back, 4 bases at V and 2 bases at J, with 8 bases in the middle. The CDR3 runs to 13 residues. These data belong to a study of T cell responses to AZD1222 COVID-19 vaccine. Notes on the study in general: Clonal diversity was possibly underestimated; the donors were predominantly white British and more often female. The reported proportion of spike-specific TCRs targeting unmutated variant regions was nearly half. Repertoire sampling happened only post peak T cell response.

Repertoires were generated with immunoSEQ multiplex PCR, while TCRdb's copy carries only in-frame clones and drops some. The sample yields over 110,000 clones, about 91% seen once. The chain employs TRBV12-3 or TRBV12-4 and TRBJ1-2; maybe TRBD1 (6 bases). Material: peripheral blood, obtained 28 days after the second AZD1222 dose. The sequence was collected from an adult who received the AZD1222 COVID-19 vaccine. The CDR3 reads CASSSTGNYGYTF. DNA of the CDR3: TGTGCCAGCAGTTCTACAGGGAACTATGGCTACACCTTC.